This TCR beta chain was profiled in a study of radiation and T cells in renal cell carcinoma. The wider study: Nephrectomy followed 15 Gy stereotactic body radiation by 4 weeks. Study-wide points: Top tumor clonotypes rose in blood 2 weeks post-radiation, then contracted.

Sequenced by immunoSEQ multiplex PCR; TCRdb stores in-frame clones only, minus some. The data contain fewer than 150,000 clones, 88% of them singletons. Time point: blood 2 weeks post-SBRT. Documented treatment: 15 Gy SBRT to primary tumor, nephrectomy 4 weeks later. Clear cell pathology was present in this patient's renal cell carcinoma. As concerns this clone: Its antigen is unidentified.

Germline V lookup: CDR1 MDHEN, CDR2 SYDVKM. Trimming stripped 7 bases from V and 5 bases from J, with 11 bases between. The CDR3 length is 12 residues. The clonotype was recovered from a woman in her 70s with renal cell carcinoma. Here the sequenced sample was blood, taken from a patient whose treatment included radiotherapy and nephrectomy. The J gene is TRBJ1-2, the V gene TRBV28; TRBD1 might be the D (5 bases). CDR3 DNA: TGTGCCAGCACTTTGGGGCCGTATGGCTACACCTTC. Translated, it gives CASTLGPYGYTF.